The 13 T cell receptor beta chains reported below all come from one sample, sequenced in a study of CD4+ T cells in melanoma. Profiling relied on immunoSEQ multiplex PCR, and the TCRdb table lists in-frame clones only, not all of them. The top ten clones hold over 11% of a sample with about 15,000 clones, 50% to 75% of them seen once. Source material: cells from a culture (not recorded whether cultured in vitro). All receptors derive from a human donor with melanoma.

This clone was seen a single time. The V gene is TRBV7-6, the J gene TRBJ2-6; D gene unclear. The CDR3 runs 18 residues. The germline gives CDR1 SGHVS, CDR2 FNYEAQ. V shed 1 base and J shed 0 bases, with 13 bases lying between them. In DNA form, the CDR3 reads TGTGCCAGCAGCTTAGTAGCCGGACCTAGCTCTGGGGCCAACGTCCTGACTTTC. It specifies CASSLVAGPSSGANVLTF.

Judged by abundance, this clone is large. CDR3: CASSLDIMGRGGYTF. The CDR3 region has the DNA TGTGCCAGCAGCTTAGATATCATGGGACGAGGGGGCTACACCTTC. This chain joins TRBV11-2 and TRBJ1-2; weak D call: TRBD1 (5 bases). The V and J ends lost 0 bases and 8 bases respectively, with 16 bases between them. The CDR3 runs to 15 residues. Germline V lookup: CDR1 SGHAT, CDR2 FQNNGV.

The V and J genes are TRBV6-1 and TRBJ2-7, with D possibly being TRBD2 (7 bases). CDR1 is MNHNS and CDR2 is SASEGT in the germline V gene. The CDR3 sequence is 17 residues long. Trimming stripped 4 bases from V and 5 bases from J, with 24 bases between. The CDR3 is CASSGGGLRRGDDEQYF. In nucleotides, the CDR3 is TGTGCCAGCAGTGGGGGGGGGCTGCGCAGGGGCGATGACGAGCAGTACTTC.

In DNA, the CDR3 is TGTGCCAGCAGGAATCGTGGGGAGAACACTGAAGCTTTCTTT. Protein product: CASRNRGENTEAFF. This rearrangement joins TRBV6-6 to TRBJ1-1; D is uncertain. Germline V gives CDR1 MNHNY, CDR2 SVGAGI (reference sequence). V was pared by 6 bases and J by 1 base, with 12 bases between. The CDR3 is made up of 14 amino acids.

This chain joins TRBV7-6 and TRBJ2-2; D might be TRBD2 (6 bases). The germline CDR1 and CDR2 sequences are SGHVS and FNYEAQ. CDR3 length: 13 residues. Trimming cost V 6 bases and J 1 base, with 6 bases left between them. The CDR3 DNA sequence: TGTGCCAGCAGGGGGGGGAACACCGGGGAGCTGTTTTTT. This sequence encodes CASRGGNTGELFF. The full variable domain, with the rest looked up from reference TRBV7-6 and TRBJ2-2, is GAGVSQSPRYKVTKRGQDVALRCDPISGHVSLYWYRQALGQGPEFLTYFNYEAQQDKSGLPNDRFSAERPEGSISTLTIQRTEQRDSAMYRCASRGGNTGELFFGEGSRLTVL.

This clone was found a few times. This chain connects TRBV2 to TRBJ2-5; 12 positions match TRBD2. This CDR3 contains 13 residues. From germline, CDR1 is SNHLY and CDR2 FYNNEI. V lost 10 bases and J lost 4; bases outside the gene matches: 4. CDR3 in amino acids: CATSLAGGETQYF. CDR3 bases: TGTGCCACCTCACTAGCGGGGGGAGAGACCCAGTACTTC.

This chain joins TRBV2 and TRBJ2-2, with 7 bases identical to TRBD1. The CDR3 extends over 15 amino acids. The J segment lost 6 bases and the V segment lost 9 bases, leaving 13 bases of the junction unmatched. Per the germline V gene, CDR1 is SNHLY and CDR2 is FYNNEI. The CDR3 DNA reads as TGTGCCAGGACAGCGAGACAGGGTTTTTCCGGGGAGCTGTTTTTT. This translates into CARTARQGFSGELFF.

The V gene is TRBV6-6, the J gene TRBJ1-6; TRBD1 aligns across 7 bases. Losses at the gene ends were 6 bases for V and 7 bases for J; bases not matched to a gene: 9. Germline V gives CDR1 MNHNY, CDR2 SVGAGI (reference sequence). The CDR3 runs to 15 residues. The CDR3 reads CASSTGPGQNSPLHF. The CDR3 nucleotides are TGTGCCAGCAGCACAGGCCCGGGACAGAATTCACCCCTCCACTTT.

The chain's CDR3 is CASSRRGGEGEQYF. CDR3 in DNA: TGTGCCAGCAGTAGGCGGGGCGGGGAGGGAGAGCAGTACTTC. The chain combines TRBV6-5 with TRBJ2-7; 7 bases line up with TRBD2. CDR1 and CDR2 from the germline V gene are MNHEY and SVGAGI. With V trimmed by 5 bases and J by 7 bases, 11 bases remained unmatched. CDR3 length: 14 amino acids.

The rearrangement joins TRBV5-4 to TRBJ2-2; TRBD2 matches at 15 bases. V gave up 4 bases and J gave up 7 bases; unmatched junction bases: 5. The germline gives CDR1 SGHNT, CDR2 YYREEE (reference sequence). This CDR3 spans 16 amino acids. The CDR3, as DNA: TGTGCCAGCAGCCGGACTAGCGGGGGGGCTCACGGGGAGCTGTTTTTT. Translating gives CASSRTSGGAHGELFF.

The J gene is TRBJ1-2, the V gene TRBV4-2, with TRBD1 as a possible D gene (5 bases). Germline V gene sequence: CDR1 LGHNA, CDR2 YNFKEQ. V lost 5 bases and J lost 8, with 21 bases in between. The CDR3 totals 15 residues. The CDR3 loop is CASSLDIMGRGGYTF. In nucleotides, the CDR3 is TGTGCCAGCAGCTTAGATATCATGGGACGAGGGGGCTACACCTTC.

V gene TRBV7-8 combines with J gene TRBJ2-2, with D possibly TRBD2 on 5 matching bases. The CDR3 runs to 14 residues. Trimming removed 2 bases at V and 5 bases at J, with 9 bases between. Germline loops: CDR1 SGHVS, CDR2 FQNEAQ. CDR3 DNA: TGTGCCAGCAGCTTAACTGGACTTACCGGGGAGCTGTTTTTT. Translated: CASSLTGLTGELFF.

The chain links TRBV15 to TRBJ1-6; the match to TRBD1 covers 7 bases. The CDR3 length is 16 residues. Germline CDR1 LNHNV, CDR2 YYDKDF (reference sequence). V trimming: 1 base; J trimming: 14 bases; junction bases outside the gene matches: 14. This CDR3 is CATSRATRDSTLTLHF. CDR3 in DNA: TGTGCCACCAGCAGAGCGACTCGGGACAGTACTCTGACCCTCCACTTT.